These 31 T cell receptor beta chains were all obtained from the same sample, sequenced in a study of CD8+CD57+ T cells in acquired aplastic anemia. Patients picked for sequencing had shown CD8+CD57+ cell expansion detected by flow cytometry. Genomic DNA, serving as template, underwent TCR beta VDJ and CDR3 profiling. One entry per CDR3 protein results from TCRdb running MiXCR on the reads. The profile covers fewer than 250,000 distinct CDR3 sequences, with more than 40% appearing a single time and about 7.8% taken by the ten largest. The sequenced material came from sorted CD4+, CD8+, or CD8+CD57+ T cells (not recorded which) from PBMCs. All receptors come from a human donor with aplastic anemia.

This clonotype showed up many times. The chain carries TRBV28 and TRBJ2-7, with D possibly TRBD2 on 5 matching bases. CDR1 is MDHEN and CDR2 is SYDVKM in the germline V gene. This CDR3 has 13 amino acids. Trimming cost V 6 bases and J 2 bases, with 11 bases left between them. CDR3 amino acids: CASSEERAYEQYF. For the CDR3, the DNA is TGTGCCAGCAGCGAAGAGAGGGCCTACGAGCAGTACTTC.

The chain is built from TRBV9 and TRBJ1-3; no clear D gene. Trimming removed 1 base from V and 2 bases from J, with 7 bases in between. Germline-derived CDR1 and CDR2 are SGDLS and YYNGEE. CDR3 length: 14 amino acids. This CDR3 is CASSVLSAGNTIYF. The DNA for the CDR3 is TGTGCCAGCAGCGTACTGTCGGCTGGAAACACCATATATTTT.

The CDR3 DNA follows: TGTGCCAGCAGCGGGGGGGCGGCAGATACGCAGTATTTT. It translates to CASSGGAADTQYF. This chain joins TRBV9 and TRBJ2-3; D possibly uses TRBD1 or TRBD2 (6 bases each). V was cut by 3 bases and J by 4 bases, with 9 bases left in between. The CDR3 spans 13 residues. Germline lookup yields CDR1 SGDLS and CDR2 YYNGEE.

This clonotype was seen a handful of times. A single base separates this from a much larger clone, so it may be a read error. Here the CDR3 omits its conserved ending phenylalanine or tryptophan, so a read error is the likely source. The chain employs TRBV19 and TRBJ2-7, with D tentatively TRBD1 (5 bases). There are 15 residues in the CDR3. V lost 0 bases to trimming and J lost 2 bases, with 11 bases between them. Germline V gene lookup returns CDR1 LNHDA and CDR2 SQIVND (reference sequence). The CDR3 DNA sequence: TGTGCCAGTAGTATAGAAGGGGCCGCCACCTACGAGCAGTACCTC. Amino acids: CASSIEGAATYEQYL.

The chain uses TRBV28 and TRBJ2-2; 13 bases are shared with TRBD2. The junction had 8 bases not matched to a gene; V was cut back by 6 bases and J by 7 bases. Per the germline V gene, CDR1 is MDHEN and CDR2 is SYDVKM. This CDR3 is 16 amino acids long. CDR3 sequence reads: CASSLPTSGRVGELFF. The CDR3 DNA reads TGTGCCAGCAGCCTCCCCACTAGCGGGAGGGTCGGGGAGCTGTTTTTT.

The chain carries TRBV5-1 and TRBJ2-7, with 9 bases that match TRBD2. With V trimmed by 4 bases and J by 5 bases, 10 bases remained unmatched. This CDR3 region has 15 residues. CDR1 and CDR2 (germline): SGHRS, YFSETQ. The CDR3 sequence: CASSLKLAGFHEQYV. For the CDR3, the DNA is TGCGCCAGCAGCCTAAAGCTAGCGGGATTCCACGAGCAGTACGTC.

The chain combines TRBV9 with TRBJ1-2; a weak D match, TRBD1 (5 bases). Germline lookup yields CDR1 SGDLS and CDR2 YYNGEE. V dropped 0 bases and J dropped 10 bases, with 13 bases sitting between them. This CDR3 has 13 residues. CDR3 nucleotide sequence: TGTGCCAGCAGCGTAGACAGGATCCGGGACTACACCTTC. It yields the protein CASSVDRIRDYTF.

With regard to this clonotype: A read error may explain this, as a much larger clone is one base away. The rearrangement joins TRBV6-2 or TRBV6-3 to TRBJ2-7; 9 positions match TRBD2. The CDR3 extends over 14 amino acids. Germline CDR1 and CDR2: MNHEY and SVGEGT. J was trimmed by 3 bases and V by 4 bases; bases with no gene match: 4. CDR3 DNA: TGTGCCAGCAGTTTAGCGGGGGTCATCTACGAGCAGTACTTC. Its translation: CASSLAGVIYEQYF.

This chain connects TRBV24-1 to TRBJ2-1; 7 bases match TRBD2. Germline CDR1 is KGHDR and CDR2 is SFDVKD. V dropped 2 bases and J dropped 9; count of bases not matched to a gene: 6. The CDR3 has 14 residues. DNA for the CDR3: TGTGCCACCAGTGATTCGTGGAGCGGGGCTGAGCAGTTCTTC. As protein: CATSDSWSGAEQFF.

This clonotype was seen a handful of times. This rearrangement joins TRBV7-6 to TRBJ2-5; D assignment may be TRBD1 or TRBD2 (5 bases each). This CDR3 contains 12 residues. Germline V gene sequence: CDR1 SGHVS, CDR2 FNYEAQ. Trimming removed 11 bases at V and 5 bases at J, with 15 bases between. Written as DNA, the CDR3 is TGTGCCTACGCTATCGAGGGGGAGACCCAGTACTTC. Its protein is CAYAIEGETQYF.

The chain uses TRBV9 and TRBJ2-7; D might be TRBD1 (6 bases). CDR1 SGDLS and CDR2 YYNGEE come from the germline V gene. The CDR3 consists of 12 residues. Trimming shortened V by 6 bases and J by 3 bases, and 10 bases separated the two germline ends. In DNA, the CDR3 is TGTGCCAGCATCGAAGGGGGCTACGAGCAGTACTTC. Its protein is CASIEGGYEQYF.

The sample holds a few counts of this clonotype. The gene calls are TRBV27 and TRBJ1-5, with a tentative D call TRBD1 (6 bases). The V gene lost 6 bases and the J gene lost 4 bases, with 13 bases spanning the gap. Looked up from germline, CDR1 is MNHEY and CDR2 is SMNVEV (reference sequence). CDR3 size: 14 residues. CDR3 loop: CASRPNRVNQPQHF. Here the CDR3 DNA reads TGTGCCAGCAGACCTAACAGGGTAAATCAGCCCCAGCATTTT.

At least ten counts were recorded for this clonotype. This sequence joins TRBV11-2 and TRBJ2-3; D gene unclear. The CDR3 runs to 16 residues. The germline V gene encodes CDR1 SGHAT and CDR2 FQNNGV. V was pared by 4 bases and J by 0 bases, with 14 bases between. CDR3 sequence: CASSSLDTSSTDTQYF. For the CDR3, the DNA is TGTGCCAGCAGCTCCCTCGACACGTCTAGCACAGATACGCAGTATTTT. Full variable domain (rest looked up from reference TRBV11-2 and TRBJ2-3): EAGVAQSPRYKIIEKRQSVAFWCNPISGHATLYWYQQILGQGPKLLIQFQNNGVVDDSQLPKDRFSAERLKGVDSTLKIQPAKLEDSAVYLCASSSLDTSSTDTQYFGPGTRLTVL.

This CDR3 reads CSARGRASVGQETQYF. The CDR3 DNA follows: TGCAGTGCTAGAGGGCGGGCTAGCGTGGGGCAAGAGACCCAGTACTTC. This rearrangement joins TRBV20-1 to TRBJ2-5, with D tentatively TRBD2 (6 bases). V was clipped by 1 base and J by 2 bases, with 17 bases between them. This CDR3 region has 16 residues. Per the germline V gene, CDR1 is DFQATT and CDR2 is SNEGSKA (reference sequence).

V usage is TRBV12-5 and J usage is TRBJ1-3; possibly TRBD1 for D (5 bases). Germline V CDR1 and CDR2: LGHNT, FRNRAP. The CDR3 is 14 amino acids. CDR3 region: CASSNQGFGNTIYF. DNA for the CDR3: TGTGCCAGCAGTAACCAGGGATTTGGAAACACCATATATTTT. Complete variable domain (other parts from reference TRBV12-5 and TRBJ1-3): DARVTQTPRHKVTEMGQEVTMRCQPILGHNTVFWYRQTMMQGLELLAYFRNRAPLDDSGMPKDRFSAEMPDATLATLKIQPSEPRDSAVYFCASSNQGFGNTIYFGEGSWLTVV.

This clonotype was seen a handful of times. The rearrangement links TRBV30 to TRBJ2-7; D is perhaps TRBD2 (5 bases). V was pared by 3 bases and J by 4 bases, with 25 bases between. Per germline, CDR1 GTSNPN and CDR2 SVGIG (reference sequence). The CDR3 extends over 17 amino acids. CDR3 loop: CAWSQPVPGLDGYEQYF. CDR3 nucleotide sequence: TGTGCCTGGAGCCAACCGGTTCCGGGGTTGGATGGTTACGAGCAGTACTTC.

The chain has TRBV20-1 and TRBJ1-4; the D is unclear. V dropped 3 bases and J dropped 5 bases, with 13 bases sitting between them. The CDR3 is 14 residues long. Germline V CDR1 and CDR2: DFQATT, SNEGSKA (reference sequence). The CDR3 region is CSASGSGVNEKLFF. The CDR3 DNA reads as TGCAGTGCTAGCGGTAGTGGGGTAAATGAAAAACTGTTTTTT.

The rearrangement uses TRBV7-9 and TRBJ2-5; 8 bases line up with TRBD1. The CDR3 is 16 amino acids. CDR1 is SEHNR and CDR2 is FQNEAQ in the germline V gene (reference sequence). Losses at the gene ends were 2 bases for V and 1 base for J; bases not matched to a gene: 6. The CDR3 DNA reads TGTGCCAGCAGCTTATTCGAGGACAGGGCCCAAGAGACCCAGTACTTC. Translated: CASSLFEDRAQETQYF.

This clonotype showed up many times. The chain combines TRBV7-2 with TRBJ1-3, with TRBD1 matching 7 bases. The CDR3 is made up of 15 amino acids. Germline lookup yields CDR1 SGHTA and CDR2 FQGNSA. V was pared by 4 bases and J by 8 bases, with 11 bases of the junction left unmatched. The CDR3 nucleotides read TGTGCCAGCAGCTCCCAGATGACAGGGTTTGACACCATATATTTT. Protein product: CASSSQMTGFDTIYF.

This clonotype was counted at least ten times. The V and J genes are TRBV12-3 or TRBV12-4 and TRBJ1-1; no firm D call. This CDR3 is built from 16 residues. The ends were cut back, 6 bases at V and 1 base at J, with 18 bases in the middle. CDR3 nucleotide sequence: TGTGCCAGCAGCCTTCCTTCCGGAAGGGCGAACACTGAAGCTTTCTTT. Translated, it gives CASSLPSGRANTEAFF.

This clonotype was observed at least ten times. The CDR3 protein is CASSLLQGASWEQYF. The CDR3 bases are TGTGCCAGCAGCTTACTTCAGGGGGCGTCTTGGGAGCAGTACTTC. The chain recombines TRBV11-2 with TRBJ2-7; 8 nucleotides line up with TRBD1. Trimming took 2 bases from V and 7 from J; bases not matched to a gene: 10. The CDR3 extends over 15 amino acids. In germline, CDR1 is SGHAT, CDR2 FQNNGV.

The chain couples TRBV7-9 to TRBJ1-1, with no clear D. V was shortened by 4 bases and J by 2 bases, with 5 bases between the two germline ends. CDR1 is SEHNR, CDR2 FQNEAQ, per germline (reference sequence). The CDR3 is made up of 12 amino acids. CDR3 sequence reads: CASSSSNTEAFF. DNA of the CDR3: TGTGCCAGCAGCTCTTCCAACACTGAAGCTTTCTTT.

V is TRBV30 and J is TRBJ2-7; perhaps TRBD2 as D (6 bases). Germline V gene data show CDR1 as GTSNPN and CDR2 as SVGIG (reference sequence). The V end was cut by 1 base, the J end by 7 bases, with 11 bases between. The CDR3 loop spans 12 amino acids. CDR3 in DNA: TGTGCCTGGAGTGCCGGGGGAGGTGAGCAGTACTTC. Amino acids: CAWSAGGGEQYF. Using reference TRBV30 and TRBJ2-7 for the parts outside the CDR3, the full variable domain is SQTIHQWPATLVQPVGSPLSLECTVEGTSNPNLYWYRQAAGRGLQLLFYSVGIGQISSEVPQNLSASRPQDRQFILSSKKLLLSDSGFYLCAWSAGGGEQYFGPGTRLTVT.

This clonotype was counted only a few times. This rearrangement joins TRBV27 to TRBJ1-1, with D perhaps TRBD1 (5 bases). CDR1 is MNHEY and CDR2 is SMNVEV in the germline V gene (reference sequence). The CDR3 sequence is 15 residues long. V was clipped by 5 bases and J by 6 bases, with 19 bases between them. The CDR3 DNA follows: TGTGCCAGCAGTCTAGATAGAGGGGTCGGGCCTGAAGCTTTCTTT. Translating gives CASSLDRGVGPEAFF.

The V gene is TRBV2, the J gene TRBJ2-7, with D perhaps TRBD1 (5 bases). V lost 7 bases and J lost 1, with 14 bases in between. The germline CDR1 and CDR2 sequences are SNHLY and FYNNEI. This CDR3 has 14 amino acids. CDR3 bases: TGTGCCAGCACCGAAGGGGCAGGGTCCTACGAGCAGTACTTC. Translated: CASTEGAGSYEQYF.

V is TRBV10-3 and J is TRBJ2-1; the match to TRBD2 covers 10 bases. Germline CDR1 is ENHRY and CDR2 is SYGVKD. V trimming: 3 bases; J trimming: 0 bases; junction bases outside the gene matches: 5. The CDR3 runs 17 residues. The CDR3 sequence is CAISDGSGRNSYNEQFF. CDR3 DNA sequence: TGTGCCATCAGTGACGGTAGCGGGAGGAACTCCTACAATGAGCAGTTCTTC.

The chain employs TRBV2 and TRBJ1-4; D call uncertain. There are 15 residues in the CDR3. CDR1 SNHLY and CDR2 FYNNEI come from the germline V gene. With 8 bases removed from V and 7 bases from J, the gap between germline ends came to 20 bases. DNA of the CDR3: TGTGCCAGCGTCTTCACTATGGGGTTCCGTGAAAAACTGTTTTTT. It codes for CASVFTMGFREKLFF.

The J gene is TRBJ1-6, the V gene TRBV7-8, with TRBD1 identical over 9 bases. The V gene end was trimmed by 4 bases and the J gene end by 8 bases; junction bases not matched to a gene: 6. CDR1 SGHVS and CDR2 FQNEAQ come from the germline V gene. This CDR3 has 15 residues. The CDR3: CASSSTGTGHSPLHF. CDR3 DNA: TGTGCCAGCAGCTCCACCGGGACAGGGCATTCACCCCTCCACTTT.

This clonotype was seen at least ten times. In DNA form, the CDR3 reads TGTGCCAGCAGCCCTGGACTTCCCTACGAGCAGTACTTC. Translation gives CASSPGLPYEQYF. This rearrangement joins TRBV7-8 to TRBJ2-7; D perhaps matches TRBD2 (5 bases). The CDR3 spans 13 residues. Trimming took 5 bases from V and 2 from J, leaving 10 bases between them. The germline CDR1 and CDR2 sequences are SGHVS and FQNEAQ.

The V and J genes are TRBV15 and TRBJ1-1; 9 nucleotides agree with TRBD1. This CDR3 is 15 amino acids long. J gave up 4 bases and V 3 bases, and 6 bases lay outside the gene matches. Germline-derived CDR1 and CDR2 are LNHNV and YYDKDF (reference sequence). CDR3 in amino acids: CATSSPGTGTTEAFF. DNA of the CDR3: TGTGCCACCAGCAGCCCCGGGACAGGGACCACTGAAGCTTTCTTT.

The rearrangement joins TRBV5-1 to TRBJ1-2; tentatively, D is TRBD1 (5 bases). The V and J ends lost 7 bases and 8 bases respectively, with 15 bases between them. The CDR3 is 12 amino acids. The germline CDR1 and CDR2 sequences are SGHRS and YFSETQ. The CDR3 DNA reads as TGCGCCAGCTCGGCAGAGAGGGGAGGCTACACCTTC. It specifies CASSAERGGYTF.